The 27 T cell receptor beta chains below all came from one sample that was sequenced in a study of human T cells and chemical hapten exposure. One entry per CDR3 protein results from TCRdb running MiXCR on the RACE reads. The sample holds roughly 380,000 distinct CDR3 sequences; roughly 4.6% are singletons and the top ten take roughly 2.6%. Time point noted: pre-sensitization, week 0. Treatment reported: therapeutic diphenylcyclopropenone sensitization with weekly scalp DPC. The sequences come from whole blood, collected in connection with sensitization to the hapten diphenylcyclopropenone (DPC). Every receptor here comes from a woman between 45 and 60 years old with alopecia areata. Some clones in this sample may be carry-over from other donors' samples.

This clonotype was seen ten or more times. The chain recombines TRBV3-1 with TRBJ2-7, with a possible D match to TRBD2 (5 bases). Germline V CDR1 and CDR2: LGHDT, YNNKEL (reference sequence). Trimming removed 1 base from V and 3 bases from J, with 10 bases in between. This CDR3 has 14 amino acids. The CDR3 loop reads CASSQGRHSYEQYF. CDR3 coding DNA: TGTGCCAGCAGCCAAGGGAGGCATAGCTACGAGCAGTACTTC.

This clonotype showed up many times. The V gene is TRBV5-1, the J gene TRBJ1-2; the match to TRBD1 covers 9 bases. The CDR3 covers 15 residues. CDR1 and CDR2 from the germline V gene are SGHRS and YFSETQ. The V and J ends lost 5 bases and 0 bases, in that order; junction bases with no gene match: 5. The CDR3 sequence: CASRTGQGTNYGYTF. The CDR3 coding sequence is TGCGCCAGCAGAACCGGACAGGGGACTAACTATGGCTACACCTTC.

Ten or more counts support this clonotype. This rearrangement joins TRBV29-1 to TRBJ2-2; perhaps TRBD1 as D (6 bases). Germline loops: CDR1 SQVTM, CDR2 ANQGSEA. Trimming took 7 bases from V and 0 from J, leaving 9 bases between them. This CDR3 has 13 residues. The CDR3 bases are TGCAGCGGTGGACAGTCGAACACCGGGGAGCTGTTTTTT. It is translated as CSGGQSNTGELFF.

As to this clonotype: A much larger clonotype is one base distant, so this may be a read error. The conserved final phenylalanine or tryptophan is absent from the CDR3, which likely points to a read error. The chain links TRBV7-8 to TRBJ1-1; 10 bases are a match to TRBD1. V shed 0 bases, J shed 11 bases, and the junction held 6 bases outside the gene matches. The CDR3 length is 14 residues. Germline loops: CDR1 SGHVS, CDR2 FQNEAQ. This CDR3 is CASSLAGTGEEAFY. DNA for the CDR3: TGTGCCAGCAGCTTAGCGGGGACAGGGGAAGAGGCTTTCTAT.

This clonotype showed up just a few times. The CDR3 sequence is CASSQWGVNTEAFF. The CDR3 nucleotides read TGTGCCAGCAGCCAATGGGGGGTGAACACTGAAGCTTTCTTT. V gene TRBV3-1 combines with J gene TRBJ1-1, with D possibly matching TRBD1 (5 bases). The CDR3 has 14 residues. Germline V lookup: CDR1 LGHDT, CDR2 YNNKEL (reference sequence). Trimming removed 2 bases from V and 0 bases from J, with 7 bases in between.

This clonotype occurred many times. This chain uses TRBV7-2 with TRBJ2-1, with a weak D call TRBD2 (6 bases). Trimming took off 1 base at V and 4 bases at J, with 11 bases between the two ends. Looked up from germline, CDR1 is SGHTA and CDR2 is FQGNSA. The CDR3 is made up of 15 amino acids. The DNA for the CDR3 is TGTGCCAGCAGCTTAGTTGCGGGGATTTACAATGAGCAGTTCTTC. Encoded protein: CASSLVAGIYNEQFF.

The chain has TRBV27 and TRBJ1-2; 8 bases agree with TRBD1. The length of the CDR3 is 15 residues. Germline V gene data show CDR1 as MNHEY and CDR2 as SMNVEV (reference sequence). J lost 3 bases, V lost 3 bases, and 6 bases had no gene match. CDR3 residues: CASSFGTGRDYGYTF. CDR3 in DNA: TGTGCCAGCAGTTTCGGGACAGGAAGGGACTATGGCTACACCTTC.

The chain carries TRBV12-5 and TRBJ1-2; D not certain. CDR3 length equals 15 residues. Germline V gene lookup returns CDR1 LGHNT and CDR2 FRNRAP. The germline V and J ends were trimmed by 3 bases and 8 bases, with 19 bases remaining between them. The CDR3 DNA sequence: TGTGCTAGTGGTTTCGGCCCTGGAAGGGTAGGCGGCTACACCTTC. This gives the protein CASGFGPGRVGGYTF.

This clonotype was counted a few times. The gene calls are TRBV18 and TRBJ1-1; no clear D. V was pared by 6 bases and J by 1 base, with 15 bases between. In germline, CDR1 is KGHSH, CDR2 LQKENI. CDR3 length: 15 amino acids. The CDR3 loop reads CASSPDWLGNTEAFF. The CDR3 DNA sequence: TGTGCCAGCTCGCCGGACTGGCTGGGGAACACTGAAGCTTTCTTT.

The sample holds many counts of this clonotype. This chain joins TRBV18 and TRBJ2-3; maybe TRBD2 (6 bases). This CDR3 has 13 residues. V dropped 3 bases and J dropped 6 bases, with 10 bases sitting between them. Looked up from germline, CDR1 is KGHSH and CDR2 is LQKENI. Here the CDR3 reads CASSPDYVDTQYF. Written as DNA, the CDR3 is TGTGCCAGCTCACCGGACTACGTGGATACGCAGTATTTT.

This clonotype was counted ten times or more. The V and J genes are TRBV25-1 and TRBJ2-7; perhaps D is TRBD1 or TRBD2 (5 bases each). Between the trimmed V and J ends, which lost 3 bases and 5 bases, there was a span of 14 bases. Germline CDR1 reads MGHDK; CDR2 reads SYGVNS. This CDR3 has 14 amino acids. This CDR3 reads CASSDPGTHHEQYF. The DNA for the CDR3 is TGTGCCAGCAGTGATCCCGGGACCCACCACGAGCAGTACTTC.

This clonotype was picked up a small number of times. This CDR3 is CASSVEGTTGNTIYF. CDR3 bases: TGTGCCAGCAGCGTAGAGGGGACAACTGGAAACACCATATATTTT. The genes are TRBV9 and TRBJ1-3, with a tentative D call TRBD1 (6 bases). The CDR3 sequence is 15 residues long. Germline CDR1 is SGDLS and CDR2 is YYNGEE. Trimming took off 0 bases at V and 2 bases at J, with 9 bases between the two ends.

This clonotype was seen more than once but under ten times. This chain joins TRBV20-1 and TRBJ2-7; D call uncertain. V was clipped by 1 base and J by 4 bases, with 14 bases between them. Germline loops: CDR1 DFQATT, CDR2 SNEGSKA (reference sequence). This CDR3 region has 14 residues. The CDR3 DNA reads as TGCAGTGCTAGAGGGATAAGCCCCTATTACGAGCAGTACTTC. Residues: CSARGISPYYEQYF.

The chain links TRBV7-2 to TRBJ2-5; maybe TRBD2 (6 bases). The CDR3 is made up of 15 amino acids. Germline V gene lookup returns CDR1 SGHTA and CDR2 FQGNSA. The V and J ends lost 2 bases and 7 bases respectively, with 17 bases between them. The CDR3 nucleotides are TGTGCCAGCAGCTTACGGGGGTCGTATGGCGTGACCCAGTACTTC. Its translation: CASSLRGSYGVTQYF. The full variable domain, completed using reference TRBV7-2 and TRBJ2-5, is GAGVSQSPSNKVTEKGKDVELRCDPISGHTALYWYRQSLGQGLEFLIYFQGNSAPDKSGLPSDRFSAERTGGSVSTLTIQRTQQEDSAVYLCASSLRGSYGVTQYFGPGTRLLVL.

The rearrangement links TRBV29-1 to TRBJ1-1; D possibly corresponds to TRBD1 (6 bases). V lost 6 bases and J 0 bases, leaving 14 bases between the germline ends. Germline V CDR1 and CDR2: SQVTM, ANQGSEA. The length of the CDR3 is 14 residues. The CDR3 region is CSVGGAGMNTEAFF. Here the CDR3 DNA reads TGCAGCGTCGGGGGGGCGGGGATGAACACTGAAGCTTTCTTT. Full variable domain (outside the CDR3, taken from reference TRBV29-1 and TRBJ1-1): SAVISQKPSRDICQRGTSLTIQCQVDSQVTMMFWYRQQPGQSLTLIATANQGSEATYESGFVIDKFPISRPNLTFSTLTVSNMSPEDSSIYLCSVGGAGMNTEAFFGQGTRLTVV.

This clonotype came up many times. The gene calls are TRBV10-3 and TRBJ2-3; 9 nucleotides align to TRBD2. V shed 10 bases, J shed 1 base, and the junction held 12 bases outside the gene matches. The CDR3 spans 16 residues. Germline CDR1 and CDR2: ENHRY and SYGVKD. The DNA for the CDR3 is TGTGCCAGCGGGGGGGCTGGGAACAGGGGCACAGATACGCAGTATTTT. As protein: CASGGAGNRGTDTQYF.

About this clonotype: A read error is possible here, since a much larger clone lies one base away. V and J are TRBV7-9 and TRBJ1-6; D remains unclear. Per germline, CDR1 SEHNR and CDR2 FQNEAQ (reference sequence). This CDR3 spans 14 amino acids. CDR3 sequence (DNA): TGTGCCAGGAGCTTAACAATTAATAATTCACCCCTCCACTTT. It is translated as CARSLTINNSPLHF.

In this sample, this clonotype turned up many times. The chain is built from TRBV27 and TRBJ2-2; D is unresolved. Germline assignment: CDR1 MNHEY and CDR2 SMNVEV (reference sequence). The V end was cut by 8 bases, the J end by 0 bases, with 22 bases between. CDR3 size: 18 residues. The CDR3 is CASGLPPNRKANTGELFF. The CDR3 DNA sequence: TGTGCCAGCGGATTGCCACCCAACAGAAAAGCGAACACCGGGGAGCTGTTTTTT.

In this sample, this clonotype turned up many times. V is TRBV6-2 or TRBV6-3 and J is TRBJ2-6; tentatively, D is TRBD1 (6 bases). This CDR3 contains 20 residues. The germline CDR1 and CDR2 sequences are MNHEY and SVGEGT. Trimming took off 1 base at V and 4 bases at J, with 23 bases between the two ends. CDR3 sequence: CASSYYSRPGVRGGANVLTF. The CDR3 DNA reads as TGTGCCAGCAGTTACTATTCTCGGCCAGGGGTCCGTGGAGGGGCCAACGTCCTGACTTTC.

Ten or more counts support this clonotype. J is TRBJ2-5 and V is TRBV7-9; TRBD2 aligns across 7 bases. After removal of 4 bases from V and 5 bases from J, the junction contained 4 bases not matched to a gene. The germline V gene has CDR1 SEHNR and CDR2 FQNEAQ (reference sequence). The CDR3 runs to 13 residues. The CDR3 reads CASSSLGGETQYF. The CDR3, as DNA: TGTGCCAGCAGCTCCTTGGGGGGGGAGACCCAGTACTTC.

This clonotype was recorded at least ten times. The chain joins TRBV20-1 to TRBJ2-7; 8 bases are shared with TRBD1. J gave up 3 bases and V 6 bases, and 16 bases lay outside the gene matches. Looked up from germline, CDR1 is DFQATT and CDR2 is SNEGSKA (reference sequence). The CDR3 consists of 16 residues. DNA for the CDR3: TGCAGTGCGATATGGCCCGGACAGGGCCGACACTACGAGCAGTACTTC. This encodes CSAIWPGQGRHYEQYF.

In this sample, this clonotype turned up many times. V gene TRBV5-6 combines with J gene TRBJ2-2; 13 bases line up with TRBD2. This CDR3 comprises 16 residues. Germline V CDR1 and CDR2: SGHDT, YYEEEE. Trimming took 0 bases from V and 4 from J; bases not matched to a gene: 0. CDR3 amino acids: CASSLGLAGGTGELFF. In DNA form, the CDR3 reads TGTGCCAGCAGCTTGGGACTAGCGGGAGGCACCGGGGAGCTGTTTTTT.

In its sample, this clonotype was seen many times. The chain couples TRBV7-2 to TRBJ2-1, with D hard to call. The CDR3 is 11 residues long. Looked up from germline, CDR1 is SGHTA and CDR2 is FQGNSA. The V end was cut by 1 base, the J end by 10 bases, with 5 bases between. The CDR3 reads CASSLVKEQFF. The CDR3 nucleotides are TGTGCCAGCAGCTTAGTAAAGGAGCAGTTCTTC.

V usage is TRBV19 and J usage is TRBJ2-6, with unresolved D. CDR3 length: 16 amino acids. In germline, CDR1 is LNHDA, CDR2 SQIVND (reference sequence). V was shortened by 2 bases and J by 2 bases, with 10 bases between the two germline ends. The CDR3 spells CASSILDLTGANVLTF. CDR3 nucleotides: TGTGCCAGTAGTATATTAGACCTTACTGGGGCCAACGTCCTGACTTTC.

The chain employs TRBV5-5 and TRBJ2-3, with 10 bases fitting TRBD2. This CDR3 is 16 amino acids long. Germline values: CDR1 SGHKS, CDR2 YYEKEE (reference sequence). The ends lost 4 bases at V and 3 bases at J; junction bases unmatched: 8. CDR3 DNA: TGTGCCAGCAGCCTGGAGCGGGGGGGTACTACAGATACGCAGTATTTT. Encoded protein: CASSLERGGTTDTQYF. The complete variable domain, with remaining parts taken from reference TRBV5-5 and TRBJ2-3, reads DAGVTQSPTHLIKTRGQQVTLRCSPISGHKSVSWYQQVLGQGPQFIFQYYEKEERGRGNFPDRFSARQFPNYSSELNVNALLLGDSALYLCASSLERGGTTDTQYFGPGTRLTVL.

This clonotype occurred a few times. The J gene is TRBJ2-3, the V gene TRBV29-1, with D perhaps TRBD2 (6 bases). V lost 1 base to trimming and J lost 4 bases, with 12 bases between them. Looked up from germline, CDR1 is SQVTM and CDR2 is ANQGSEA. There are 14 residues in the CDR3. The CDR3 DNA is TGCAGCGTTGAAGGGGGGACTTGGTCAGATACGCAGTATTTT. Protein product: CSVEGGTWSDTQYF.

This clonotype was seen at least ten times. The gene calls are TRBV13 and TRBJ2-7; D might be TRBD1 (6 bases). The ends were cut back, 2 bases at V and 3 bases at J, with 8 bases in the middle. In germline, CDR1 is PRHDT, CDR2 FYEKMQ (reference sequence). This CDR3 is built from 13 residues. The CDR3 is CASSLRGGYEQYF. The DNA for the CDR3 is TGTGCCAGCAGCTTACGAGGGGGCTACGAGCAGTACTTC.